What follows are 20 T cell receptor beta chains derived from one specimen sequenced in a study of blood T cell repertoires in COVID-19. TCRdb keeps only in-frame clones here, not all; method: immunoSEQ multiplex PCR. This table has about 180,000 clones, 75% to 85% appearing once. Sequencing was performed on peripheral blood. The receptors come from a human donor in a cohort sampled during active COVID-19.

This clone was counted only a few times. The chain couples TRBV9 to TRBJ2-7; 11 positions match TRBD1. Germline V gene sequence: CDR1 SGDLS, CDR2 YYNGEE. The V segment lost 4 bases and the J segment 3 bases; nucleotides outside the gene matches: 3. This CDR3 is built from 14 residues. Written as DNA, the CDR3 is TGTGCCAGCAGCTCGGGACAGGGGGTCTACGAGCAGTACTTC. It translates to CASSSGQGVYEQYF.

The CDR3 DNA follows: TGTGCCAGCAGCCTAGGGGGGACAGGGAAGCCCCAGCATTTT. Protein: CASSLGGTGKPQHF. This chain links TRBV11-2 with TRBJ1-5; 9 bases map to TRBD1. This CDR3 has 14 amino acids. The ends lost 5 bases at V and 8 bases at J; junction bases unmatched: 7. CDR1 and CDR2 from the germline V gene are SGHAT and FQNNGV.

V gene TRBV29-1 combines with J gene TRBJ1-2; D is possibly TRBD1 (6 bases). Trimming took 3 bases from V and 4 from J, leaving 9 bases between them. CDR1 is SQVTM and CDR2 is ANQGSEA in the germline V gene. The CDR3 is 12 residues long. The CDR3 DNA reads as TGCAGCGTTGACAGGGGTGGCTATGGCTACACCTTC. Translating it yields CSVDRGGYGYTF.

The chain's CDR3 is CASSSPTTGSQETQYF. The DNA for the CDR3 is TGTGCCAGCAGTTCCCCGACGACAGGGTCCCAAGAGACCCAGTACTTC. This chain joins TRBV6-2 or TRBV6-3 and TRBJ2-5, with TRBD1 matching 7 bases. Germline assignment: CDR1 MNHEY and CDR2 SVGEGT. The CDR3 runs to 16 residues. Losses at the gene ends were 4 bases for V and 1 base for J; bases not matched to a gene: 9.

The chain joins TRBV19 to TRBJ2-5; 7 nucleotides align to TRBD1. This CDR3 comprises 14 residues. From germline, CDR1 is LNHDA and CDR2 SQIVND (reference sequence). The V gene end was trimmed by 4 bases and the J gene end by 1 base; junction bases not matched to a gene: 3. CDR3 residues: CASSTTGVQETQYF. CDR3 DNA: TGTGCCAGTAGTACCACAGGGGTCCAAGAGACCCAGTACTTC.

Notes on this clone: A read error may produce the germline difference seen at one junction end. J is TRBJ1-5 and V is TRBV7-7; TRBD1 matches at 7 bases. Germline V lookup: CDR1 SSHAT, CDR2 FNYEAQ (reference sequence). The length of the CDR3 is 15 residues. CDR3 residues: CASSLFRQGDQPQHF. The DNA of the CDR3 is TGTGCTAGCAGCTTGTTCCGTCAGGGGGACCAGCCCCAGCATTTT.

V gene TRBV12-5 combines with J gene TRBJ1-2; D is possibly TRBD1 (5 bases). CDR1 LGHNT and CDR2 FRNRAP come from the germline V gene. The CDR3 has 14 residues. Deletions cut 5 bases from V and 2 bases from J, with 12 bases between. The CDR3 spells CASGPGLINYGYTF. The CDR3 coding sequence is TGTGCTAGTGGTCCGGGACTGATCAACTATGGCTACACCTTC.

The chain links TRBV5-8 to TRBJ2-6; no definite D call. Germline V gene data show CDR1 as SGHTS and CDR2 as YDEGEE. Trimming stripped 4 bases from V and 5 bases from J, with 13 bases between. CDR3 length: 15 residues. The CDR3 region has the DNA TGTGCCAGCAGCCGCCGTGAGCTCCGGGCCAACGTCCTGACTTTC. Encoded protein: CASSRRELRANVLTF.

This clone was seen only a few times. The chain combines TRBV29-1 with TRBJ2-2; 10 positions match TRBD1. CDR3 size: 12 residues. Losses at the gene ends were 7 bases for V and 4 bases for J; bases not matched to a gene: 0. Germline lookup yields CDR1 SQVTM and CDR2 ANQGSEA. In DNA, the CDR3 is TGCAGCGGGACAGGGGGCACCGGGGAGCTGTTTTTT. Its protein is CSGTGGTGELFF.

The rearrangement links TRBV6-5 to TRBJ2-7, with D possibly being TRBD1 (5 bases). The germline V gene has CDR1 MNHEY and CDR2 SVGAGI. The CDR3 has 15 residues. V shed 2 bases and J shed 2 bases, with 13 bases lying between them. The CDR3 DNA is TGTGCCAGCAGTTACGCCGTAGGGGTTGCCTACGAGCAGTACTTC. This translates into CASSYAVGVAYEQYF.

This clone was recorded only once. V gene TRBV6-5 combines with J gene TRBJ1-4; 11 bases match TRBD1. V lost 2 bases to trimming and J lost 7 bases; unmatched junction nucleotides: 6. The CDR3 spans 16 residues. The germline gives CDR1 MNHEY, CDR2 SVGAGI. CDR3 in DNA: TGTGCCAGCAGTTACGAAGGACAGGGGGCGGGTGAAAAACTGTTTTTT. Translation gives CASSYEGQGAGEKLFF.

The chain carries TRBV11-1 and TRBJ2-7, with D possibly TRBD2 on 6 matching bases. This CDR3 region has 14 residues. Germline V CDR1 and CDR2: SGHAT, FQDESV (reference sequence). V gave up 5 bases and J gave up 6 bases, with 17 bases separating them. The CDR3, as DNA: TGTGCCAGCAGCCAACGGGCGGGGCTCGGCGAGCAGTACTTC. It is translated as CASSQRAGLGEQYF.

The rearrangement uses TRBV15 and TRBJ2-7; TRBD2 matches at 13 bases. Germline lookup yields CDR1 LNHNV and CDR2 YYDKDF (reference sequence). There are 18 residues in the CDR3. The junction had 9 bases not matched to a gene; V was cut back by 0 bases and J by 4 bases. CDR3 nucleotides: TGTGCCACCAGCAGAGATATACTAGCGGGAGGGGGAATGTACGAGCAGTACTTC. Protein sequence: CATSRDILAGGGMYEQYF.

V and J are TRBV6-5 and TRBJ1-1; perhaps TRBD1 as D (5 bases). CDR3 size: 12 residues. Trimming shortened V by 8 bases and J by 3 bases, and 10 bases separated the two germline ends. CDR1 is MNHEY, CDR2 SVGAGI, per germline. The CDR3 DNA sequence: TGTGCCAGCGCCAGGGAGGACACTGAAGCTTTCTTT. Its translation is CASAREDTEAFF.

The gene calls are TRBV11-2 and TRBJ2-5; TRBD2 aligns across 14 bases. Germline CDR1 is SGHAT and CDR2 is FQNNGV. The CDR3 covers 17 residues. V lost 5 bases and J lost 2; bases outside the gene matches: 7. The CDR3 region has the DNA TGTGCCAGCAGCCTACCGCGACTAGCGGGGGGGCAAGAGACCCAGTACTTC. It yields the protein CASSLPRLAGGQETQYF.

J is TRBJ2-7 and V is TRBV11-3, with 9 positions matching TRBD1. The CDR3 is 14 residues long. Germline CDR1 SGHNT, CDR2 YENEEA. V lost 1 base to trimming and J lost 5 bases; unmatched junction nucleotides: 3. CDR3 region: CASSLGTGVHEQYF. CDR3 coding DNA: TGTGCCAGCAGCTTAGGGACAGGGGTCCACGAGCAGTACTTC.

A note on this clone: This specimen includes other DNA sequences encoding the same CDR3. V is TRBV9 and J is TRBJ1-6; D is perhaps TRBD1 (6 bases). Trimming pared 4 bases from V and 0 bases from J, leaving 8 bases between. Looked up from germline, CDR1 is SGDLS and CDR2 is YYNGEE. This CDR3 spans 15 amino acids. The CDR3: CASSLDSSYNSPLHF. CDR3 in DNA: TGTGCCAGCAGCCTGGACAGCTCCTATAATTCACCCCTCCACTTT.

The rearrangement uses TRBV28 and TRBJ2-7; D perhaps matches TRBD1 (6 bases). Trimming removed 2 bases from V and 0 bases from J, with 8 bases in between. Germline CDR1 reads MDHEN; CDR2 reads SYDVKM. This CDR3 spans 14 amino acids. The CDR3 sequence is CASSLTGSSYEQYF. The CDR3 DNA is TGTGCCAGCAGTTTAACAGGGAGCTCCTACGAGCAGTACTTC.

The chain recombines TRBV7-2 with TRBJ2-7; weak D call: TRBD1 (6 bases). The CDR3 is 12 residues long. V gave up 4 bases and J gave up 6 bases, with 10 bases separating them. Germline CDR1 SGHTA, CDR2 FQGNSA. The CDR3 nucleotides read TGTGCCAGCAGCTCACAGGGACGCGAGCAGTACTTC. It yields the protein CASSSQGREQYF.

The V and J genes are TRBV28 and TRBJ2-7; D is perhaps TRBD1 (8 bases). V lost 7 bases, J lost 7 bases, and 14 bases lay in between. The CDR3 length is 12 residues. Germline CDR1 and CDR2: MDHEN and SYDVKM. CDR3 amino acids: CASNNRGGEQYF. CDR3 nucleotide sequence: TGTGCCAGCAATAACAGGGGGGGAGAGCAGTACTTC.